These T cell receptor beta chains were read from a single sample in a study of cytomegalovirus exposure and HLA in healthy donors. The table came from immunoSEQ multiplex PCR; TCRdb's copy has only in-frame clones and leaves some out. The profile shows about 98,000 clones, more than 60% of them singletons. Material for sequencing was PBMCs. All receptors derive from a man between 45 and 60 years old in good health and CMV-seronegative. Each CDR3 is given with its conserved first and last residue. Fields, in order: clone size, J gene, D gene, CDR3 length, V gene, CDR3 protein, CDR3 DNA. D genes are given only for firm matches. Size values are once, few and many counts, or a class for expanded clones, and some rows have none.

size: .
J: TRBJ1-2
D: .
length: 13
V: TRBV28
CDR3: CASSSVDRYGYTF
DNA: TGTGCCAGCAGTTCCGTAGATCGTTATGGCTACACCTTC

size: once
J: TRBJ2-2
D: .
length: 14
V: TRBV6-5
CDR3: CASRGLKYTGELFF
DNA: TGTGCCAGCAGAGGACTCAAGTATACGGGGGAGCTGTTTTTT

size: few
J: TRBJ1-4
D: .
length: 16
V: TRBV5-1
CDR3: CASSLLGSGGLEKLFF
DNA: TGCGCCAGCAGCTTGTTGGGGTCCGGAGGCCTGGAAAAACTGTTTTTT

size: .
J: TRBJ2-1
D: TRBD2
length: 15
V: TRBV9
CDR3: CASTRGGGTYNEQFF
DNA: TGTGCCAGCACCAGGGGCGGGGGGACCTACAATGAGCAGTTCTTC

size: few
J: TRBJ1-5
D: .
length: 16
V: TRBV6-1
CDR3: CASSELGQGSNQPQHF
DNA: TGTGCCAGCAGTGAATTGGGGCAGGGGAGCAATCAGCCCCAGCATTTT

size: few
J: TRBJ1-2
D: .
length: 15
V: TRBV28
CDR3: CASRLVAKVGYGYTF
DNA: TGTGCCAGCAGGCTGGTAGCCAAGGTTGGCTATGGCTACACCTTC

size: .
J: TRBJ2-2
D: TRBD2
length: 15
V: TRBV18
CDR3: CASSPPGLDTGELFF
DNA: TGTGCCAGCTCACCACCGGGACTAGATACCGGGGAGCTGTTTTTT

size: .
J: TRBJ2-7
D: .
length: 16
V: TRBV4-1
CDR3: CASSPRQLERPNVQYF
DNA: TGCGCCAGCAGCCCCCGCCAACTAGAACGACCGAACGTTCAGTACTTC

size: .
J: TRBJ2-5
D: .
length: 11
V: TRBV20-1
CDR3: CSARPQETQYF
DNA: TGCAGTGCTAGACCACAAGAGACCCAGTACTTC

size: .
J: TRBJ1-4
D: .
length: 15
V: TRBV18
CDR3: CASSPRTEINEKLFF
DNA: TGTGCCAGCTCCCCCCGGACAGAAATCAATGAAAAACTGTTTTTT

size: .
J: TRBJ1-4
D: .
length: 15
V: TRBV5-1
CDR3: CASSLTGTFNEKLFF
DNA: TGCGCCAGCAGCTTGACCGGGACTTTTAATGAAAAACTGTTTTTT

size: .
J: TRBJ2-7
D: .
length: 12
V: TRBV7-8
CDR3: CASSSQGDEQYF
DNA: TGTGCCAGCAGTTCCCAGGGCGACGAGCAGTACTTC

size: once
J: TRBJ1-2
D: .
length: 15
V: TRBV28
CDR3: CASTSGGLDNYGYTF
DNA: TGTGCCAGCACCTCCGGAGGACTCGATAACTATGGCTACACCTTC

size: .
J: TRBJ1-1
D: TRBD1
length: 13
V: TRBV19
CDR3: CASSRQGNTEAFF
DNA: TGTGCCAGTAGCAGACAGGGGAACACTGAAGCTTTCTTT

size: .
J: TRBJ1-2
D: .
length: 15
V: TRBV11-2
CDR3: CASSLGLGASYGYTF
DNA: TGTGCCAGCAGCTTAGGGCTGGGGGCGAGCTATGGCTACACCTTC

size: .
J: TRBJ2-1
D: TRBD2
length: 15
V: TRBV14
CDR3: CASSRGLAVFNEQFF
DNA: TGTGCCAGCAGCCGGGGACTAGCGGTATTCAATGAGCAGTTCTTC

size: .
J: TRBJ2-3
D: .
length: 17
V: TRBV18
CDR3: CASSPTKQGFGTDTQYF
DNA: TGTGCCAGCTCACCAACCAAACAGGGATTCGGCACAGATACGCAGTATTTT

size: .
J: TRBJ2-1
D: TRBD2
length: 12
V: TRBV5-1
CDR3: CASSLGTSLKFF
DNA: TGCGCCAGCAGCTTGGGGACTAGCCTTAAGTTCTTC

size: .
J: TRBJ2-5
D: TRBD1
length: 15
V: TRBV14
CDR3: CASSQAHRGGETQYF
DNA: TGTGCCAGCAGCCAAGCCCACAGGGGTGGGGAGACCCAGTACTTC

size: .
J: TRBJ2-7
D: .
length: 11
V: TRBV2
CDR3: CASRQTYEQYF
DNA: TGTGCCAGCAGACAGACCTACGAGCAGTACTTC

size: .
J: TRBJ2-3
D: .
length: 19
V: TRBV4-3
CDR3: CASSQDSPLWGGQTDTQYF
DNA: TGCGCCAGCAGCCAAGATTCCCCTTTGTGGGGGGGCCAGACAGATACGCAGTATTTT

size: .
J: TRBJ2-1
D: TRBD2
length: 14
V: TRBV28
CDR3: CASSSSGGYYEQFF
DNA: TGTGCCAGCAGCTCTAGCGGGGGGTACTATGAGCAGTTCTTC

size: .
J: TRBJ2-7
D: .
length: 12
V: TRBV28
CDR3: CASSKIAYEQYF
DNA: TGTGCCAGCAGTAAAATCGCCTACGAGCAGTACTTC

size: .
J: TRBJ1-6
D: .
length: 16
V: TRBV27
CDR3: CASRTKGTGTVTPLHF
DNA: TGTGCCAGCAGAACTAAGGGGACCGGGACTGTAACACCCCTCCACTTT

size: .
J: TRBJ1-3
D: TRBD1
length: 16
V: TRBV2
CDR3: CASRKTGENAGNTIYF
DNA: TGTGCCAGCAGGAAGACAGGGGAAAATGCTGGAAACACCATATATTTT

size: few
J: TRBJ2-2
D: .
length: 15
V: TRBV5-4
CDR3: CASSLSQKRTGELFF
DNA: TGTGCCAGCAGCTTGTCCCAGAAGCGAACCGGGGAGCTGTTTTTT

size: few
J: TRBJ1-1
D: .
length: 13
V: TRBV7-9
CDR3: CASSAQGNTEAFF
DNA: TGTGCCAGCAGCGCACAGGGTAACACTGAAGCTTTCTTT

size: .
J: TRBJ2-1
D: TRBD2
length: 13
V: TRBV6-5
CDR3: CASSRGLVNEQFF
DNA: TGTGCCAGCAGCCGCGGACTAGTCAATGAGCAGTTCTTC

size: .
J: TRBJ1-2
D: .
length: 18
V: TRBV5-6
CDR3: CASSPRRGGDPSNYGYTF
DNA: TGTGCCAGCAGCCCGAGACGGGGGGGCGATCCTTCTAACTATGGCTACACCTTC